The TCR beta chain under discussion was sequenced for a study of T cell responses to AZD1222 COVID-19 vaccine. The CDR3 is 16 amino acids. Germline assignment: CDR1 SGHRS and CDR2 YFSETQ. The trim removed 4 bases at V and 4 bases at J, leaving 8 bases unmatched. Study-level findings and limits: Donors skewed white British and female; clonal diversity was possibly underestimated. Repertoires were obtained only post-peak T cell response. Variant regions that are unmutated are reportedly the target of nearly half of spike-specific TCRs.

TCRdb keeps only in-frame clones here, not all; method: immunoSEQ multiplex PCR. This sample carries some 120,000 clones, around 89% of them seen once, and the ten largest clones take 8.5% to 14%. To note about this clone: Its antigen is as yet unknown.

The gene calls are TRBV5-1 and TRBJ1-5; 10 bases are shared with TRBD1. This sequence was found in an adult in good health. The input for sequencing was peripheral blood, taken on day 0 of MenACWY control vaccination. As DNA, the CDR3 is TGCGCCAGCAGCCCCGGGACAGGGGAATCAAATCAGCCCCAGCATTTT. Translation gives CASSPGTGESNQPQHF.